The rows below give T cell receptor beta chains drawn from one sample of a study of cytomegalovirus exposure and HLA in healthy donors. The repertoire was sequenced with immunoSEQ multiplex PCR; TCRdb's copy has only in-frame clones and lacks some. The sample lists 140,000 to 150,000 clones, approximately 78% occurring once. The specimen was PBMCs. The origin of the receptors is a man aged 40-49 years in good health and CMV-seropositive. Both conserved end residues are part of each CDR3. Fields, in order: clone size, V gene, D gene, J gene, CDR3 protein, CDR3 DNA. D genes are given only for firm matches. Only part of the rows carry a size: once, few, many, or a class if the clone is expanded.

>NA|TRBV11-2|TRBD1|TRBJ1-2
CASSPLQDRDVTSYTF
TGTGCCAGCAGCCCGCTCCAGGACAGGGATGTTACCAGCTACACCTTC
>NA|TRBV10-3|NA|TRBJ2-7
CAISGGSSYEQYF
TGTGCCATCAGTGGCGGGTCGTCCTACGAGCAGTACTTC
>NA|TRBV7-9|NA|TRBJ2-5
CASSSGGSGETQYF
TGTGCCAGCAGCTCCGGTGGTAGCGGAGAGACCCAGTACTTC
>NA|TRBV19|NA|TRBJ2-5
CASSTQWAGETQYF
TGTGCCAGTAGTACCCAGTGGGCCGGAGAGACCCAGTACTTC
>NA|TRBV15|TRBD1|TRBJ1-1
CATSREAGGMNTEAFF
TGTGCCACCAGCAGAGAGGCAGGGGGAATGAACACTGAAGCTTTCTTT
>few|TRBV25-1|NA|TRBJ2-1
CASLGSSYNEQFF
TGTGCCAGCCTCGGGAGCTCCTACAATGAGCAGTTCTTC
>NA|TRBV10-1|NA|TRBJ2-7
CASSLGGSDDEQYF
TGCGCCAGCAGTTTAGGGGGATCAGATGACGAGCAGTACTTC
>NA|TRBV11-3|TRBD2|TRBJ2-3
CASSLGAPGRGTDTQYF
TGTGCCAGCAGCTTAGGGGCCCCGGGGAGGGGCACAGATACGCAGTATTTT
>NA|TRBV2|TRBD2|TRBJ2-7
CARGLAGVSYF
TGTGCCAGGGGACTAGCGGGAGTGTCGTACTTC
>NA|TRBV28|TRBD1|TRBJ2-7
CASSLWGQDSYEQYF
TGTGCCAGCAGTTTATGGGGACAGGACTCCTACGAGCAGTACTTC
>NA|TRBV7-3|NA|TRBJ1-1
CASSLQGLSTEAFF
TGTGCCAGCAGCTTACAGGGATTAAGCACTGAAGCTTTCTTT
>few|TRBV2|TRBD2|TRBJ2-7
CASREPWGLAGVGEQYF
TGTGCCAGCAGGGAGCCCTGGGGACTAGCGGGAGTTGGCGAGCAGTACTTC
>NA|TRBV9|TRBD2|TRBJ2-5
CASSVSGRAGETQYF
TGTGCCAGCAGCGTAAGCGGGAGGGCCGGGGAGACCCAGTACTTC
>NA|TRBV16|TRBD1|TRBJ1-5
CASSQLGTGVGQPQHF
TGTGCCAGCAGCCAATTGGGGACAGGGGTAGGGCAGCCCCAGCATTTT
>NA|TRBV15|TRBD1|TRBJ1-2
CATSPDRDSYGYTF
TGTGCCACCAGCCCTGACAGGGACAGCTATGGCTACACCTTC
>few|TRBV7-9|NA|TRBJ2-1
CASSDRQSSYNEQFF
TGTGCCAGCAGCGACAGGCAGAGCTCCTACAATGAGCAGTTCTTC